The 2 T cell receptor beta chains given below trace back to one sample, sequenced in a study of CD8+ T cells in alopecia areata. The sequencing template was cDNA reverse transcribed from extracted RNA. The data were produced by immunoSEQ multiplex PCR, yet TCRdb's version contains in-frame clones alone and is incomplete. The repertoire holds some 200,000 clones, with 59% as singletons. The sample in question was CD4+ T cells sorted from blood, obtained at week 0. These receptors were taken from a human donor with alopecia areata.

The gene calls are TRBV7-9 and TRBJ2-1, with 9 bases matching TRBD2. The V and J ends lost 3 bases and 8 bases, in that order; junction bases with no gene match: 8. The CDR3 loop spans 15 amino acids. Germline-derived CDR1 and CDR2 are SEHNR and FQNEAQ (reference sequence). DNA of the CDR3: TGTGCCAGCAGCTTTAGGCGGGGGGGCCGCGATGAGCAGTTCTTC. Translation: CASSFRRGGRDEQFF. Full variable domain (rest looked up from reference TRBV7-9 and TRBJ2-1): DTGVSQNPRHKITKRGQNVTFRCDPISEHNRLYWYRQTLGQGPEFLTYFQNEAQLEKSRLLSDRFSAERPKGSFSTLEIQRTEQGDSAMYLCASSFRRGGRDEQFFGPGTRLTVL.

This clone has a handful of counts. The chain employs TRBV27 and TRBJ1-2, with 11 bases that match TRBD1. From germline, CDR1 is MNHEY and CDR2 SMNVEV (reference sequence). This CDR3 has 14 amino acids. V lost 6 bases to trimming and J lost 8 bases; unmatched junction nucleotides: 8. The CDR3 DNA reads TGTGCCAGCAGCTCCGGACAGGGGGCCGGGGGCTACACCTTC. It codes for CASSSGQGAGGYTF.